The rows below give T cell receptor beta chains drawn from one sample of a study of blood T cell repertoires in COVID-19. Assay: immunoSEQ multiplex PCR; the TCRdb copy retains only in-frame clones and omits some. The data hold about 250,000 clones, with 70% to 90% observed a single time. The sample comprised peripheral blood. These receptors were taken from a man aged 18 to 30 with active or convalescent COVID-19. The CDR3 runs from the conserved cysteine through the conserved F or W. The D gene is left open where the match is weak. The listing skips clone size in some rows; elsewhere it reads once, few, many or a size class.

j_call v_call clone_size d_call cdr3_aa cdr3_nt
TRBJ1-2 TRBV10-3 - - CAISRQGDGYTF TGTGCCATCAGCCGTCAGGGTGACGGCTACACCTTC
TRBJ2-1 TRBV5-6 - - CASSLHKSRGEQFF TGTGCCAGCAGCTTACACAAATCCCGAGGGGAGCAGTTCTTC
TRBJ2-7 TRBV24-1 - TRBD1 CATSVTGVGEQYF TGTGCCACCAGTGTGACAGGGGTAGGCGAGCAGTACTTC
TRBJ1-2 TRBV18 few TRBD1 CASSPRDSINYGYTF TGTGCCAGCTCACCACGGGACAGCATTAACTATGGCTACACCTTC
TRBJ1-4 TRBV15 once - CATQGDHEKLFF TGTGCCACACAGGGAGATCATGAAAAACTGTTTTTT
TRBJ2-5 TRBV28 - - CASRTFGEAKEETQYF TGTGCCAGCAGGACGTTCGGGGAGGCCAAGGAAGAGACCCAGTACTTC
TRBJ1-5 TRBV28 - - CASTRTVSNQPQHF TGTGCCAGCACCCGGACAGTGAGCAATCAGCCCCAGCATTTT
TRBJ1-4 TRBV5-4 - TRBD1 CASSSGTGERTNEKLFF TGTGCCAGCAGCTCCGGGACAGGGGAGAGGACTAATGAAAAACTGTTTTTT
TRBJ2-1 TRBV18 - - CASSKSFGGSSYNEQFF TGTGCCAGCTCAAAGAGTTTCGGAGGTAGCTCCTACAATGAGCAGTTCTTC
TRBJ1-1 TRBV15 - - CATSRDWRSEAFF TGTGCCACCAGCAGAGATTGGAGGTCTGAAGCTTTCTTT
TRBJ2-1 TRBV30 - TRBD2 CAWSRSGTSAGGEQFF TGTGCCTGGAGTCGATCCGGGACTAGCGCCGGTGGGGAGCAGTTCTTC
TRBJ2-2 TRBV15 - - CATSGDTRTGELFF TGTGCCACCAGCGGGGATACTAGGACCGGGGAGCTGTTTTTT
TRBJ1-2 TRBV4-3 - - CASSQDPSGAYGYTF TGCGCCAGCAGCCAAGATCCCTCCGGTGCCTATGGCTACACCTTC
TRBJ2-5 TRBV9 - TRBD2 CASSGSGGDGETQYF TGTGCCAGCAGCGGTAGCGGGGGGGATGGGGAGACCCAGTACTTC
TRBJ1-1 TRBV19 - TRBD1 CASSTGQASGTEAFF TGTGCCAGTAGTACCGGACAGGCCTCTGGCACTGAAGCTTTCTTT
TRBJ2-1 TRBV19 - - CASSTSTGNEQFF TGTGCCAGTAGTACCTCAACGGGGAATGAGCAGTTCTTC
TRBJ2-7 TRBV4-3 - TRBD1 CASSQFWDRVPYEQYF TGCGCCAGCAGCCAATTTTGGGACAGGGTCCCCTACGAGCAGTACTTC
TRBJ2-5 TRBV14 - - CASSQVGAETQYF TGTGCCAGCAGCCAAGTAGGGGCGGAGACCCAGTACTTC
TRBJ1-4 TRBV6-5 - - CASGQPATNEKLFF TGTGCCAGTGGACAGCCAGCAACTAATGAAAAACTGTTTTTT
TRBJ1-1 TRBV6-6 - TRBD1 CASKYRGDTEAFF TGTGCCAGCAAATACAGGGGGGACACTGAAGCTTTCTTT
TRBJ2-3 TRBV18 few TRBD1 CASSRRDRGAGTDTQYF TGTGCCAGCTCAAGACGGGACAGGGGGGCTGGCACAGATACGCAGTATTTT
TRBJ1-2 TRBV29-1 once TRBD1 CSSMGQSYGYTF TGCAGCTCCATGGGACAGTCGTATGGCTACACCTTC
TRBJ2-1 TRBV27 - TRBD2 CASSSGLASSGEQFF TGTGCCAGCAGTTCCGGACTAGCTTCCTCCGGCGAGCAGTTCTTC
TRBJ1-2 TRBV29-1 - - CSVELANYGYTF TGCAGCGTTGAGTTAGCCAACTATGGCTACACCTTC
TRBJ2-3 TRBV11-3 - TRBD2 CASSLGGGGSTDTQYF TGTGCCAGCAGCTTAGGAGGCGGGGGTAGCACAGATACGCAGTATTTT
TRBJ2-1 TRBV7-6 - TRBD2 CASSLWEGEQFF TGTGCCAGCAGCTTATGGGAGGGTGAGCAGTTCTTC
TRBJ2-2 TRBV9 - - CASSVTGNTGELFF TGTGCCAGCAGCGTTACAGGGAACACCGGGGAGCTGTTTTTT
TRBJ1-5 TRBV6-2/TRBV6-3 few TRBD1 CASSSGQSQWPQHF TGTGCCAGCAGCTCGGGACAGAGTCAGTGGCCCCAGCATTTT
TRBJ2-7 TRBV2 - - CASSFTSGYEQYF TGTGCCAGCAGTTTCACCTCCGGCTACGAGCAGTACTTC
TRBJ1-2 TRBV19 - - CASSTGGLGLFGYTF TGTGCCAGTAGTACGGGAGGACTGGGACTGTTCGGCTACACCTTC
TRBJ2-7 TRBV27 - - CASSLSGDSYNF TGTGCCAGCAGTTTATCCGGCGACAGTTATAACTTC
TRBJ1-2 TRBV7-8 - - CASSEQPDGYTF TGTGCCAGCAGCGAACAACCTGATGGCTACACCTTC